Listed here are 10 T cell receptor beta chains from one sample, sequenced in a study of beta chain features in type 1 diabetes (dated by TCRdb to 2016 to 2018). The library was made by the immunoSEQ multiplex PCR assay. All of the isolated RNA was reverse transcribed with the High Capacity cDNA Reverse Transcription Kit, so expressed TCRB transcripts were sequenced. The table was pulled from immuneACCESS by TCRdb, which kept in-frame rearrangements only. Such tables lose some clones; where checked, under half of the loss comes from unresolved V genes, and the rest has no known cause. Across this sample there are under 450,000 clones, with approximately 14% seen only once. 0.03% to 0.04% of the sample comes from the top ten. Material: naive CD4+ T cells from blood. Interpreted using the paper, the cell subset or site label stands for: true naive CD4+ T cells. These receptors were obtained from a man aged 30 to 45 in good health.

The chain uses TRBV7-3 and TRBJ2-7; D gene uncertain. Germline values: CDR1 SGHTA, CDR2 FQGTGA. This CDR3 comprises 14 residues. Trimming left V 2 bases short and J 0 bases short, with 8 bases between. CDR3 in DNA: TGTGCCAGCAGCTTATCCGTGCCCTCCTACGAGCAGTACGTC. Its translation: CASSLSVPSYEQYV.

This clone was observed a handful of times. CDR3 in amino acids: CAISATSVQETQYF. The DNA for the CDR3 is TGTGCCATCAGTGCAACTAGCGTTCAAGAGACCCAGTACTTC. J is TRBJ2-5 and V is TRBV10-3; 7 bases are a match to TRBD2. The CDR3 contains 14 residues. The germline V gene has CDR1 ENHRY and CDR2 SYGVKD. V shed 4 bases, J shed 2 bases, and the junction held 4 bases outside the gene matches.

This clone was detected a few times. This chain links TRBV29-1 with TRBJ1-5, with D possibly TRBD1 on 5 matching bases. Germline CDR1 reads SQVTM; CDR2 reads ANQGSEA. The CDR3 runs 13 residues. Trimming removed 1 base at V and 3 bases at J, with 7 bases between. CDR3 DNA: TGCAGCGTTGAAGTGGGGCCCAATCAGCCCCAGCATTTT. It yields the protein CSVEVGPNQPQHF.

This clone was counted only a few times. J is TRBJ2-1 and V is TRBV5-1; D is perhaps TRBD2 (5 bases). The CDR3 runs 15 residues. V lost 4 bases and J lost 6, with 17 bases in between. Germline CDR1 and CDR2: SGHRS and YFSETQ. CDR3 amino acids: CASSLGAPFGNEQFF. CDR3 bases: TGCGCCAGCAGCCTGGGAGCCCCATTTGGCAATGAGCAGTTCTTC.

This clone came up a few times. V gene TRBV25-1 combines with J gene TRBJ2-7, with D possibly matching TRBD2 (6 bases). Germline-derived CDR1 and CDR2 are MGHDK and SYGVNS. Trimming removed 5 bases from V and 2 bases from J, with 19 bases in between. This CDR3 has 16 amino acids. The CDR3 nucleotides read TGTGCCAGCAGTCTACTGGTGGGGACTCCCCCCTACGAGCAGTACTTC. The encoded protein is CASSLLVGTPPYEQYF.

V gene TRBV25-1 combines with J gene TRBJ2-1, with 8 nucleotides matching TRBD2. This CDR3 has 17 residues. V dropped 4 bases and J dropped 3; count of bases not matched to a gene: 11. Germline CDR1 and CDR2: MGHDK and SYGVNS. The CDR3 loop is CASSVPSGPNSYNEQFF. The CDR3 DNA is TGTGCCAGCAGTGTGCCTAGCGGGCCGAATAGCTACAATGAGCAGTTCTTC.

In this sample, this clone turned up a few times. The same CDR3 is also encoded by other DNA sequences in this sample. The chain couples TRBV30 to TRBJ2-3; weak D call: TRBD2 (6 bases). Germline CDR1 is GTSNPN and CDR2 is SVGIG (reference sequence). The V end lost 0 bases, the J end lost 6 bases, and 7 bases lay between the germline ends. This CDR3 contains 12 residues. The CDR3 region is CAWSVGGDTQYF. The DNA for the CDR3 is TGTGCCTGGAGTGTTGGAGGGGATACGCAGTATTTT.

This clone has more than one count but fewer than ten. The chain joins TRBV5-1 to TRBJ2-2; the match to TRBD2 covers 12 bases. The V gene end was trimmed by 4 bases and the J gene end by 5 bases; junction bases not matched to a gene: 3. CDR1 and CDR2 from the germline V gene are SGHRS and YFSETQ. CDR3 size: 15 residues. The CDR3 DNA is TGCGCCAGCAGCCCGACTAGCGGGGGAACCGGGGAGCTGTTTTTT. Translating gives CASSPTSGGTGELFF.

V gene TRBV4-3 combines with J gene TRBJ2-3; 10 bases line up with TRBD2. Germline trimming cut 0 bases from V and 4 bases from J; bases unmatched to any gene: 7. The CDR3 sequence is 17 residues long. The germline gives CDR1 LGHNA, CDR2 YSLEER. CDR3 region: CASSQESTSGVADTQYF. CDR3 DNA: TGCGCCAGCAGCCAAGAAAGTACTAGCGGGGTAGCAGATACGCAGTATTTT.

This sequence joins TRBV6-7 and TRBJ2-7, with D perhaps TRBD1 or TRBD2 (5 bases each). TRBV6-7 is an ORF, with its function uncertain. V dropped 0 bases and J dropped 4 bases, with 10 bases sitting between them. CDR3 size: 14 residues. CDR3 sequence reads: CASSYSRGRYEQYV. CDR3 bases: TGTGCCAGCAGTTACTCGAGGGGCAGATACGAGCAGTACGTC.